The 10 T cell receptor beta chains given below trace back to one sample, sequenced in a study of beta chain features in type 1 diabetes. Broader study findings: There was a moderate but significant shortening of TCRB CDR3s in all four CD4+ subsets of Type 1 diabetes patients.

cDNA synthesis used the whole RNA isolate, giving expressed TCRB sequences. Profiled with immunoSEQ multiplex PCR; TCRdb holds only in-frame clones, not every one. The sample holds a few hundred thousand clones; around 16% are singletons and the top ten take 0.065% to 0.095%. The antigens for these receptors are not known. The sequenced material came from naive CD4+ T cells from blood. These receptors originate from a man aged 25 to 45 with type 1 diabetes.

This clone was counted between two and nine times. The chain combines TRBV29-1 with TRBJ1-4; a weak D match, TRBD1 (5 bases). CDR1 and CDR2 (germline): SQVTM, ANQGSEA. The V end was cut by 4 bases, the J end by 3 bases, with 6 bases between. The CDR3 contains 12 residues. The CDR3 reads CSVVQANEKLFF. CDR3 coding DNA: TGCAGCGTTGTACAGGCTAATGAAAAACTGTTTTTT.

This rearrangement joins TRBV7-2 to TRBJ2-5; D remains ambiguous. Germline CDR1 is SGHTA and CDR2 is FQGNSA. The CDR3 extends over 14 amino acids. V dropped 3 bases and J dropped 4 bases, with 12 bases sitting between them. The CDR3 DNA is TGTGCCAGCAGCTTGGATTTCCGGAGAGAGACCCAGTACTTC. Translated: CASSLDFRRETQYF.

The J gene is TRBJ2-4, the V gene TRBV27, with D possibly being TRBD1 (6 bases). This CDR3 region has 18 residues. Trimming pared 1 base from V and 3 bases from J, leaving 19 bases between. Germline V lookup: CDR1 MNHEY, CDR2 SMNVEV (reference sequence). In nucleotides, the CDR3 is TGTGCCAGCAGTTTATACCCACAGGGAACCCTTGACAAAAACATTCAGTACTTC. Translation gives CASSLYPQGTLDKNIQYF.

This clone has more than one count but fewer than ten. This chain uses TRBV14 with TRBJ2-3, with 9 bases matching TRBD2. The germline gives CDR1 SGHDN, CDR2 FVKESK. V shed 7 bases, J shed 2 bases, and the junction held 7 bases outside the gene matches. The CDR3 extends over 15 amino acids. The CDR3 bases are TGTGCCAGCAAAGCGACTAGCGGTCCCACAGATACGCAGTATTTT. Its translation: CASKATSGPTDTQYF.

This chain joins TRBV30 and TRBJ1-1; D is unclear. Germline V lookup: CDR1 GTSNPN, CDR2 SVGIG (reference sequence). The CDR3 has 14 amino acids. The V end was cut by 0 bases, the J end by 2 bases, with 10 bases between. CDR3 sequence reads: CAWSVLALNTEAFF. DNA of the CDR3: TGTGCCTGGAGTGTATTGGCTCTTAACACTGAAGCTTTCTTT. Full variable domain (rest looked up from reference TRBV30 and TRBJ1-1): SQTIHQWPATLVQPVGSPLSLECTVEGTSNPNLYWYRQAAGRGLQLLFYSVGIGQISSEVPQNLSASRPQDRQFILSSKKLLLSDSGFYLCAWSVLALNTEAFFGQGTRLTVV.

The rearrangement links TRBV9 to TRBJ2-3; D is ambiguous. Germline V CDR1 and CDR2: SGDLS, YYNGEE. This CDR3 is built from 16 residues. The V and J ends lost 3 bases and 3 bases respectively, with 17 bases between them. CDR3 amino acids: CASSADPQINTDTQYF. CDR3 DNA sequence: TGTGCCAGCAGCGCGGACCCCCAAATAAATACAGATACGCAGTATTTT.

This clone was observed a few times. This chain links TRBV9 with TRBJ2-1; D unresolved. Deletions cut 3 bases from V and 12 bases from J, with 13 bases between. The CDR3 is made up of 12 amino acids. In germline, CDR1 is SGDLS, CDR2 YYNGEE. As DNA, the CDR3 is TGTGCCAGCAGCGCAGGCCCCGTTGCGCAGTTCTTC. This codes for CASSAGPVAQFF.

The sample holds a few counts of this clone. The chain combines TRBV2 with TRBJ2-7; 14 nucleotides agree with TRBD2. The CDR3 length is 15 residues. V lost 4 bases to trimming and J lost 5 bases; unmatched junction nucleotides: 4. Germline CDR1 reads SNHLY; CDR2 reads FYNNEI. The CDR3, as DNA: TGTGCCAGCAGTGCCCTGGGACTAGCGGGAGACGAGCAGTACTTC. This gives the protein CASSALGLAGDEQYF.

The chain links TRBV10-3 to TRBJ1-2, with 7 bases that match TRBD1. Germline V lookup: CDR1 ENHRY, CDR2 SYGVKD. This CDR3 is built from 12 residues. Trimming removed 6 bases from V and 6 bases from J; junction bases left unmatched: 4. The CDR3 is CAISNTGDGYTF. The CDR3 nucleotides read TGTGCCATCAGCAATACAGGGGATGGCTACACCTTC.

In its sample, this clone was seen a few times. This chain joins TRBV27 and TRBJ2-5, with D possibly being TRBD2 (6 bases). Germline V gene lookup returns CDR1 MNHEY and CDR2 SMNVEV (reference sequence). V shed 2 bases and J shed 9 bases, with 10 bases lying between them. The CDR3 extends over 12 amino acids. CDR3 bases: TGTGCCAGCAGTTTACTGACGGGGGCCCAGTACTTC. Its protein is CASSLLTGAQYF.